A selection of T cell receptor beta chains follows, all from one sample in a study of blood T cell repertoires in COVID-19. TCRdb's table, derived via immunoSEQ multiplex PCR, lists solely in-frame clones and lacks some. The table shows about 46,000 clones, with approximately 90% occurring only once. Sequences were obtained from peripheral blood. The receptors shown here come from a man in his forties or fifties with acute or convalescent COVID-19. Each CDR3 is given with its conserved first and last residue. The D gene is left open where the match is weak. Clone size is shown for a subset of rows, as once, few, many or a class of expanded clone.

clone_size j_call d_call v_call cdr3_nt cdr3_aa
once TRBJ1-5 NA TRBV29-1 TGCAGCGTTGCGGCGGAAAATAGCAATCAGCCCCAGCATTTT CSVAAENSNQPQHF
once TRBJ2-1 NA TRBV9 TGTGCCAGCAGCTCCTTCCGGGGAAACTACAATGAGCAGTTCTTC CASSSFRGNYNEQFF
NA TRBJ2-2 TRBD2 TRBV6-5 TGTGCCAGCAGGGCGAGCGGGGCGAACACCGGGGAGCTGTTTTTT CASRASGANTGELFF
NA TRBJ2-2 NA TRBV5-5 TGTGCCAGCAGCTCTAGGCAGGGTATTCCCGGGGAGCTGTTTTTT CASSSRQGIPGELFF
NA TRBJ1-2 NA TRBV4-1 TGCGCCAGCAGCCAAGGGGACTACCGGGCCTCAGCTAACTATGGCTACACCTTC CASSQGDYRASANYGYTF
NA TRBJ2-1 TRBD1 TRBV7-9 TGTGCCAGCAGACATCGACAGGGTCCTTGGAATGAGCAGTTCTTC CASRHRQGPWNEQFF
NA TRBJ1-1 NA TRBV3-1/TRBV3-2 TGTGCCAGCAGTAGAGGGTGGAGGGACACTGAAGCTTTCTTT CASSRGWRDTEAFF
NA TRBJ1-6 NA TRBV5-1 TGCGCCAGCAGCTTGGTCGCCAGCGCGGGGAATTCACCCCTCCACTTT CASSLVASAGNSPLHF
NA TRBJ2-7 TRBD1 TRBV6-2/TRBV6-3 TGTGCCAGCAGTTATTCCAGGGACAGGAACTCCTACGAGCAGTACTTC CASSYSRDRNSYEQYF
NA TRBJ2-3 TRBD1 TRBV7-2 TGTGCCAGCAGCGGAAGAGGGACAGGGTCGACAGATACGCAGTATTTT CASSGRGTGSTDTQYF
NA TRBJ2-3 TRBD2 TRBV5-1 TGCGCCAGCAGTGGGGGGGATTCCACAGATACGCAGTATTTT CASSGGDSTDTQYF
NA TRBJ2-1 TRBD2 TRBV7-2 TGTGCCAGCAGCCAGGCTGTCGGGGGGGGAAAATCGCAGTTCTTC CASSQAVGGGKSQFF
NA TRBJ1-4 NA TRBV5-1 TGCGCCAGCAGCCCCGCGGTCCGCGCAACTAATGAAAAACTGTTTTTT CASSPAVRATNEKLFF
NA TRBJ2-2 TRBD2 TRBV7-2 TGTGCCAGCAGCGTAGGGCTAGCGGGGGGCCCCGGGGAGCTGTTTTTT CASSVGLAGGPGELFF
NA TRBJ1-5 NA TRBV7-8 TGTGCCAGCAGCGGCCTCCAGGGTTATAGCAATCAGCCCCAGCATTTT CASSGLQGYSNQPQHF
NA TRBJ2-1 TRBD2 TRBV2 TGTGCCAGCAGTGAGCTAGCGGGGGAGAACTCCTACAATGAGCAGTTCTTC CASSELAGENSYNEQFF
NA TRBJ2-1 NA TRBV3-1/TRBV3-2 TGTGCCAGCAGAGGGGGGGCGGAGCAGTTCTTC CASRGGAEQFF
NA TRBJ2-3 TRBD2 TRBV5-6 TGTGCCAGCAGCTTCTCGACTAGCGGGGTCCGCACAGATACGCAGTATTTT CASSFSTSGVRTDTQYF
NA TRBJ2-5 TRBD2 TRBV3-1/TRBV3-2 TGTGCCAGCATAAGTAGCGGGTACCAAGAGACCCAGTACTTC CASISSGYQETQYF
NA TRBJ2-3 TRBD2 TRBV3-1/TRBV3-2 TGTGCCAGCAGCCAACAACTAGCGGGGGGCACAGATACGCAGTATTTT CASSQQLAGGTDTQYF
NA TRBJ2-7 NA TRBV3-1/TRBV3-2 TGTGCCAGCAGCCAAGATCTTAACGGGGTAACCTACGAGCAGTACTTC CASSQDLNGVTYEQYF
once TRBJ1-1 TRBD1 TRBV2 TGTGCCAGCAGCTCGGACAGGAAGAACACTGAAGCTTTCTTT CASSSDRKNTEAFF
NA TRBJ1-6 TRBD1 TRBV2 TGTGCCAGCAGCGAGGAGGGGACAGCGATCAATTCACCCCTCCACTTT CASSEEGTAINSPLHF
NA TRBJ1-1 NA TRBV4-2 TGTGCCAGCAGCCAAGATCAGTTCACTGAAGCTTTCTTT CASSQDQFTEAFF
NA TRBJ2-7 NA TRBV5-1 TGCGCCAGCAGCTTGGTAAGGGGCCACTACGAGCAGTACTTC CASSLVRGHYEQYF
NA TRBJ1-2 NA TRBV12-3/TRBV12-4 TGTGCCAGCAGCCCGACACAGGGATATGGCTACACCTTC CASSPTQGYGYTF
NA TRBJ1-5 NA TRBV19 TGTGCCAGTAGTGGGGACAACAATCAGCCCCAGCATTTT CASSGDNNQPQHF